One sample yielded the 28 T cell receptor beta chains listed below, sequenced in a study of T cells in Graves' hyperthyroidism and ophthalmopathy. Amplification yielded TCR beta CDR3 regions, with RNA transcripts as the source. Researchers ran a first-round RT-PCR on the TCR CDR3 using the HTBI primer set. In TCRdb, the multiplex PCR reads were re-called with MiXCR into one record per CDR3 protein. The sample yields hundreds of thousands of distinct CDR3 sequences, 11% to 15% seen once. Sequenced sample: blood. These receptor sequences come from a middle-aged man with Graves' ophthalmopathy.

The J gene is TRBJ2-5, the V gene TRBV28, with no clear D. Trimming removed 5 bases at V and 5 bases at J, with 9 bases between. The CDR3 is made up of 12 amino acids. Germline assignment: CDR1 MDHEN and CDR2 SYDVKM. In nucleotides, the CDR3 is TGTGCCAGCAGTGAAGCGCCGGAGACCCAGTACTTC. It translates to CASSEAPETQYF.

In this sample, this clonotype turned up many times. The chain combines TRBV7-8 with TRBJ2-2; 11 positions agree with TRBD2. Looked up from germline, CDR1 is SGHVS and CDR2 is FQNEAQ. This CDR3 is built from 18 residues. Losses at the gene ends were 5 bases for V and 7 bases for J; bases not matched to a gene: 15. CDR3 nucleotides: TGTGCCAGCAGCCTAAGTGGACCGGGACTAGCGGTTGGCGGGGAGCTGTTTTTT. It translates to CASSLSGPGLAVGGELFF.

Only a few counts were recorded for this clonotype. This chain links TRBV24-1 with TRBJ2-6; D ambiguous. This CDR3 is 15 amino acids long. V lost 3 bases to trimming and J lost 3 bases, with 8 bases between them. Germline CDR1 KGHDR, CDR2 SFDVKD. Here the CDR3 DNA reads TGTGCCACCAGTGATCCTCTAAGTGGGGCCAACGTCCTGACTTTC. Translating it yields CATSDPLSGANVLTF.

This clonotype was counted many times. CDR3 loop: CASSQEWDKYTGELFF. Here the CDR3 DNA reads TGTGCCAGCAGCCAAGAATGGGACAAATACACCGGGGAGCTGTTTTTT. The chain couples TRBV3-1 to TRBJ2-2; D is possibly TRBD1 (6 bases). Germline V lookup: CDR1 LGHDT, CDR2 YNNKEL (reference sequence). V gave up 0 bases and J gave up 3 bases, with 11 bases separating them. This CDR3 has 16 amino acids.

This clonotype was seen at least ten times. V usage is TRBV5-1 and J usage is TRBJ2-1; perhaps TRBD2 as D (5 bases). Trimming shortened V by 4 bases and J by 3 bases, and 14 bases separated the two germline ends. Germline V gene sequence: CDR1 SGHRS, CDR2 YFSETQ. The CDR3 consists of 15 residues. The CDR3 DNA is TGCGCCAGCAGCCCACAGACTACCGACTACAATGAGCAGTTCTTC. It specifies CASSPQTTDYNEQFF.

The chain joins TRBV10-3 to TRBJ2-4, with D unresolved. There are 18 residues in the CDR3. Trimming stripped 2 bases from V and 3 bases from J, with 20 bases between. The germline gives CDR1 ENHRY, CDR2 SYGVKD. The CDR3 protein is CAISEQALVTGDKNIQYF. The CDR3 bases are TGTGCCATCAGTGAGCAAGCCCTCGTGACGGGTGACAAAAACATTCAGTACTTC.

This clonotype was observed a handful of times. CDR3 DNA sequence: TGTGCCAGCAGCTTAGGGGAGGGGCTTGACACTGAAGCTTTCTTT. Amino acid sequence: CASSLGEGLDTEAFF. This chain connects TRBV5-8 to TRBJ1-1; D is perhaps TRBD1 (5 bases). Germline values: CDR1 SGHTS, CDR2 YDEGEE. V was clipped by 2 bases and J by 3 bases, with 14 bases between them. CDR3 length: 15 amino acids.

This clonotype has more than one count but fewer than ten. V is TRBV6-1 and J is TRBJ2-4; possibly TRBD1 for D (5 bases). V was trimmed by 6 bases and J by 0 bases, leaving 9 bases between them. Per germline, CDR1 MNHNS and CDR2 SASEGT. The CDR3 extends over 14 amino acids. CDR3 sequence: CASRDTLAKNIQYF. The CDR3 DNA is TGTGCCAGCAGGGACACTTTAGCCAAAAACATTCAGTACTTC.

A few counts support this clonotype. The chain joins TRBV30 to TRBJ2-2; D assignment may be TRBD1 or TRBD2 (5 bases each). Trimming pared 5 bases from V and 1 base from J, leaving 8 bases between. The CDR3 sequence is 13 residues long. Germline V gives CDR1 GTSNPN, CDR2 SVGIG (reference sequence). The CDR3 is CAWGGMNTGELFF. The CDR3 DNA sequence: TGTGCCTGGGGGGGAATGAACACCGGGGAGCTGTTTTTT.

This clonotype was seen ten or more times. This rearrangement joins TRBV2 to TRBJ2-3, with 8 bases aligning to TRBD2. The V gene's germline CDR1 is SNHLY and CDR2 FYNNEI. The ends lost 7 bases at V and 4 bases at J; junction bases unmatched: 7. This CDR3 region has 14 residues. The CDR3 sequence: CASTREGMADTQYF. For the CDR3, the DNA is TGTGCCAGCACCCGGGAGGGAATGGCAGATACGCAGTATTTT.

This clonotype showed up just a few times. The chain employs TRBV6-2 or TRBV6-3 and TRBJ2-1, with no clear D. Trimming took 4 bases from V and 4 from J, leaving 5 bases between them. Germline loops: CDR1 MNHEY, CDR2 SVGEGT. The CDR3 consists of 12 residues. DNA for the CDR3: TGTGCCAGCAGTTGGAATTACAATGAGCAGTTCTTC. Its protein is CASSWNYNEQFF.

This chain links TRBV12-3 or TRBV12-4 with TRBJ1-3, with 8 nucleotides matching TRBD1. The CDR3 is made up of 16 amino acids. J was trimmed by 0 bases and V by 5 bases; bases with no gene match: 6. The CDR3 loop reads CASSPTGESSGNTIYF. In DNA form, the CDR3 reads TGTGCCAGCAGTCCGACAGGGGAGAGCTCTGGAAACACCATATATTTT.

Worth noting for this clonotype: A read error may be the cause here, since a much bigger clone is one base away. The V call is TRBV6-9, the J call TRBJ1-2, with 8 bases that match TRBD1. The germline V gene has CDR1 MNHGY and CDR2 SVAAGI. The CDR3 spans 12 residues. The trim removed 4 bases at V and 10 bases at J, leaving 5 bases unmatched. CDR3 sequence reads: CASSFQGAFYTF. The CDR3 DNA is TGTGCCAGCAGTTTCCAGGGGGCATTCTACACCTTC.

In this sample, this clonotype turned up many times. The rearrangement links TRBV5-1 to TRBJ2-7; weak D call: TRBD1 (5 bases). The CDR3 is 14 residues long. The V gene's germline CDR1 is SGHRS and CDR2 YFSETQ. V lost 1 base to trimming and J lost 5 bases, with 13 bases between them. The CDR3 region is CASSLLDRAHEQYF. CDR3 bases: TGCGCCAGCAGCTTGCTCGACAGAGCCCACGAGCAGTACTTC.

This clonotype was counted at least ten times. This sequence joins TRBV20-1 and TRBJ2-7; 12 nucleotides line up with TRBD1. V shed 5 bases, J shed 7 bases, and the junction held 15 bases outside the gene matches. Germline V gives CDR1 DFQATT, CDR2 SNEGSKA (reference sequence). This CDR3 comprises 16 residues. The CDR3 protein is CSAPYFGGQGAREQYF. In DNA, the CDR3 is TGCAGTGCTCCATACTTTGGGGGACAGGGGGCGCGTGAGCAGTACTTC.

This clonotype has ten or more counts. The V gene is TRBV2, the J gene TRBJ2-7, with D possibly TRBD2 on 5 matching bases. CDR3 size: 16 residues. V was pared by 0 bases and J by 0 bases, with 12 bases between. The germline V gene encodes CDR1 SNHLY and CDR2 FYNNEI. The CDR3 DNA sequence: TGTGCCAGCAGTGAAGCTCGGGCAGGACTCTCCTACGAGCAGTACTTC. Translation: CASSEARAGLSYEQYF.

This clonotype came up a few times. In DNA, the CDR3 is TGCGCCAGCAGCCAAGTCAGGGGAAACACTGAAGCTTTCTTT. It translates to CASSQVRGNTEAFF. This chain links TRBV4-1 with TRBJ1-1; possible D gene TRBD1, 6 bases. This CDR3 spans 14 amino acids. Deletions cut 1 base from V and 2 bases from J, with 8 bases between. In germline, CDR1 is MGHRA, CDR2 YSYEKL.

This clonotype was observed many times. V gene TRBV11-2 combines with J gene TRBJ2-1; tentatively, D is TRBD1 or TRBD2 (5 bases each). The CDR3 consists of 15 residues. The germline gives CDR1 SGHAT, CDR2 FQNNGV. The V end lost 5 bases, the J end lost 2 bases, and 13 bases lay between the germline ends. This CDR3 is CASSPLRGAYNEQFF. Here the CDR3 DNA reads TGTGCCAGCAGCCCTCTGAGAGGGGCCTACAATGAGCAGTTCTTC.

The J gene is TRBJ2-1, the V gene TRBV11-1, with a possible D match to TRBD2 (5 bases). Between the trimmed V and J ends, which lost 7 bases and 7 bases, there was a span of 11 bases. The CDR3 sequence is 12 residues long. Germline V gene data show CDR1 as SGHAT and CDR2 as FQDESV (reference sequence). In DNA, the CDR3 is TGTGCCAGCACCTCAACGGGGAATGAGCAGTTCTTC. Amino acids: CASTSTGNEQFF.

This clonotype showed up just a few times. The chain joins TRBV12-5 to TRBJ2-7; 8 positions match TRBD1. There are 14 residues in the CDR3. The ends lost 6 bases at V and 4 bases at J; junction bases unmatched: 8. The V gene's germline CDR1 is LGHNT and CDR2 FRNRAP. The CDR3 spells CASGPQGGRYEQYF. The CDR3 coding sequence is TGTGCTAGTGGCCCACAGGGGGGAAGATACGAGCAGTACTTC. The variable domain in full, completed from reference TRBV12-5 and TRBJ2-7, reads DARVTQTPRHKVTEMGQEVTMRCQPILGHNTVFWYRQTMMQGLELLAYFRNRAPLDDSGMPKDRFSAEMPDATLATLKIQPSEPRDSAVYFCASGPQGGRYEQYFGPGTRLTVT.

This clonotype was seen ten or more times. This chain connects TRBV11-2 to TRBJ2-7; D might be TRBD2 (6 bases). This CDR3 comprises 15 residues. Trimming removed 1 base at V and 5 bases at J, with 15 bases between. Germline V gives CDR1 SGHAT, CDR2 FQNNGV. DNA for the CDR3: TGTGCCAGCAGCTTAGTGGGGAGGCAAGGCCACGAGCAGTACTTC. This codes for CASSLVGRQGHEQYF.

This clonotype was recorded at least ten times. The V call is TRBV7-9, the J call TRBJ2-1; 7 nucleotides match TRBD1. This CDR3 region has 21 residues. V trimming: 1 base; J trimming: 1 base; junction bases outside the gene matches: 19. Germline V gene data show CDR1 as SEHNR and CDR2 as FQNEAQ (reference sequence). In DNA, the CDR3 is TGTGCCAGCAGCTTAGGGCTTTCGGCAGGGGGACGGAGTGGGTCCTACAATGAGCAGTTCTTC. Translating gives CASSLGLSAGGRSGSYNEQFF. Variable domain in full (rest from reference TRBV7-9 and TRBJ2-1): DTGVSQNPRHKITKRGQNVTFRCDPISEHNRLYWYRQTLGQGPEFLTYFQNEAQLEKSRLLSDRFSAERPKGSFSTLEIQRTEQGDSAMYLCASSLGLSAGGRSGSYNEQFFGPGTRLTVL.

The rearrangement links TRBV29-1 to TRBJ1-4; unclear D gene. CDR3 length: 12 residues. V was clipped by 5 bases and J by 8 bases, with 12 bases between them. The germline CDR1 and CDR2 sequences are SQVTM and ANQGSEA. Written as DNA, the CDR3 is TGCAGCGTTTCTGAAGGGAGCGAAAAACTGTTTTTT. Residues: CSVSEGSEKLFF.

This clonotype appeared a few times. The CDR3 DNA reads TGCGCCAGCAGTGCAGCAGGGCGAACTAAAGAGACCCAGTACTTC. Residues: CASSAAGRTKETQYF. V and J are TRBV10-1 and TRBJ2-5; D may be TRBD1 (5 bases). Germline V gene data show CDR1 as WNHNN and CDR2 as SYGVQD (reference sequence). This CDR3 region has 15 residues. Between the trimmed V and J ends, which lost 4 bases and 3 bases, there was a span of 15 bases.

The table lists this clonotype with a few counts. CDR3 amino acids: CASSLGRGGAFF. CDR3 bases: TGTGCCAGCAGTTTAGGTAGGGGGGGAGCTTTCTTT. This chain connects TRBV28 to TRBJ1-1, with D possibly TRBD1 on 6 matching bases. CDR3 length: 12 amino acids. CDR1 is MDHEN, CDR2 SYDVKM, per germline. V was trimmed by 2 bases and J by 10 bases, leaving 11 bases between them.

This clonotype has at least ten counts. The J gene is TRBJ2-2, the V gene TRBV7-9, with no clear D. CDR1 is SEHNR and CDR2 is FQNEAQ in the germline V gene (reference sequence). V was clipped by 1 base and J by 0 bases, with 9 bases between them. CDR3 length equals 16 residues. The CDR3 protein is CASSLERVTNTGELFF. In DNA form, the CDR3 reads TGTGCCAGCAGCTTAGAACGGGTCACGAACACCGGGGAGCTGTTTTTT.

The rearrangement links TRBV7-3 to TRBJ2-7, with TRBD2 matching over 9 bases. Germline V CDR1 and CDR2: SGHTA, FQGTGA. This CDR3 comprises 15 residues. V lost 0 bases, J lost 4 bases, and 4 bases stayed unmatched. CDR3 bases: TGTGCCAGCAGCTTAACCGTGCGGGAGGGTTACGAGCAGTACTTC. Translated, it gives CASSLTVREGYEQYF.

This clonotype was counted many times. V is TRBV2 and J is TRBJ2-7, with 9 positions matching TRBD1. The CDR3 totals 13 residues. J gave up 6 bases and V 7 bases, and 7 bases lay outside the gene matches. Germline values: CDR1 SNHLY, CDR2 FYNNEI. In DNA form, the CDR3 reads TGTGCCAGCACCGGGACAGGGATCACCGAGCAGTACTTC. Protein sequence: CASTGTGITEQYF.